Following are 14 T cell receptor beta chains from one sample sequenced in a study of blood T cell repertoires in COVID-19 (dated by TCRdb to 2018 to 2021). Receptor amplification or capture employed the immunoSEQ multiplex PCR assay. The clones in this table, taken by TCRdb from immuneACCESS, are in-frame only. Not every clone is retained; where verified, under half of the shortfall comes from an unresolved V gene, and the cause of the rest is unknown. A total of about 220,000 clones appear in this sample, roughly 84% of them only once. More than 9% of the sample goes to the ten largest clones. Sequenced: peripheral blood. The receptors come from a man aged 50-59 years with active or convalescent COVID-19.

The chain carries TRBV7-3 and TRBJ1-2; D gene uncertain. Germline V gene sequence: CDR1 SGHTA, CDR2 FQGTGA. The CDR3 runs 13 residues. The germline V and J ends were trimmed by 2 bases and 7 bases, with 11 bases remaining between them. The CDR3 sequence is CASSLERGAGYTF. Here the CDR3 DNA reads TGTGCCAGCAGCTTAGAGCGGGGTGCTGGCTACACCTTC. Full variable domain (rest looked up from reference TRBV7-3 and TRBJ1-2): GAGVSQTPSNKVTEKGKYVELRCDPISGHTALYWYRQSLGQGPEFLIYFQGTGAADDSGLPNDRFFAVRPEGSVSTLKIQRTERGDSAVYLCASSLERGAGYTFGSGTRLTVV.

V usage is TRBV5-1 and J usage is TRBJ1-1; D perhaps matches TRBD1 (6 bases). V lost 2 bases and J 1 base, leaving 9 bases between the germline ends. Germline V gives CDR1 SGHRS, CDR2 YFSETQ. The CDR3 consists of 14 residues. Written as DNA, the CDR3 is TGCGCCAGCAGCTTTATGACAGGGAACACTGAAGCTTTCTTT. It is translated as CASSFMTGNTEAFF.

The chain links TRBV28 to TRBJ2-7; D perhaps matches TRBD2 (6 bases). This CDR3 is built from 14 residues. CDR1 and CDR2 from the germline V gene are MDHEN and SYDVKM. Trimming pared 4 bases from V and 1 base from J, leaving 11 bases between. The CDR3 DNA follows: TGTGCCAGCAGTTCCCCGACTAGTTCCTACGAGCAGTACTTC. It encodes CASSSPTSSYEQYF. Looking up the rest from reference TRBV28 and TRBJ2-7 gives the full variable domain: DVKVTQSSRYLVKRTGEKVFLECVQDMDHENMFWYRQDPGLGLRLIYFSYDVKMKEKGDIPEGYSVSREKKERFSLILESASTNQTSMYLCASSSPTSSYEQYFGPGTRLTVT.

The chain is built from TRBV5-1 and TRBJ2-1; 10 bases map to TRBD2. Germline assignment: CDR1 SGHRS and CDR2 YFSETQ. This CDR3 has 15 amino acids. V lost 1 base to trimming and J lost 5 bases; unmatched junction nucleotides: 3. The CDR3 DNA reads as TGCGCCAGCAGCTTGTTTCTAGCGGGGGACAATGAGCAGTTCTTC. Protein product: CASSLFLAGDNEQFF.

This chain uses TRBV4-3 with TRBJ2-1, with TRBD2 matching over 10 bases. Losses at the gene ends were 1 base for V and 10 bases for J; bases not matched to a gene: 10. CDR1 is LGHNA, CDR2 YSLEER, per germline. CDR3 length equals 16 residues. The CDR3 region is CASSQGLKVAGGEQFF. CDR3 DNA sequence: TGCGCCAGCAGCCAAGGGTTAAAGGTAGCGGGAGGCGAGCAGTTCTTC.

The chain links TRBV6-5 to TRBJ1-2; 7 bases fit TRBD1. This CDR3 comprises 13 residues. V lost 6 bases and J lost 7; bases outside the gene matches: 8. From germline, CDR1 is MNHEY and CDR2 SVGAGI. CDR3 residues: CASRSTGVGGYTF. In DNA, the CDR3 is TGTGCCAGCAGGAGCACAGGGGTTGGTGGCTACACCTTC.

The chain is built from TRBV2 and TRBJ2-7; a possible D gene is TRBD1 (6 bases). V shed 10 bases and J shed 11 bases, with 27 bases lying between them. Looked up from germline, CDR1 is SNHLY and CDR2 is FYNNEI. There are 14 residues in the CDR3. This CDR3 is CAITVRQVLGREYV. The CDR3 DNA follows: TGTGCCATCACTGTAAGACAGGTTCTGGGTAGGGAGTACGTC.

The V call is TRBV2, the J call TRBJ2-5; 11 nucleotides agree with TRBD2. The CDR3 is 15 residues long. Germline V gene sequence: CDR1 SNHLY, CDR2 FYNNEI. The J segment lost 2 bases and the V segment lost 6 bases, leaving 5 bases of the junction unmatched. The CDR3 sequence is CASRTGTSGQETQYF. In nucleotides, the CDR3 is TGTGCCAGCAGAACCGGGACTAGCGGACAAGAGACCCAGTACTTC.

This sequence joins TRBV18 and TRBJ2-7, with a weak D call TRBD2 (6 bases). V was clipped by 0 bases and J by 3 bases, with 9 bases between them. Germline V gene data show CDR1 as KGHSH and CDR2 as LQKENI. The CDR3 is made up of 14 amino acids. DNA for the CDR3: TGTGCCAGCTCACCACCCTACGGGGGCTACGAGCAGTACTTC. This translates into CASSPPYGGYEQYF.

The genes are TRBV28 and TRBJ2-7, with a possible D match to TRBD1 (5 bases). The CDR3 contains 13 residues. The germline V gene encodes CDR1 MDHEN and CDR2 SYDVKM. The V end lost 2 bases, the J end lost 4 bases, and 9 bases lay between the germline ends. CDR3 bases: TGTGCCAGCAGTTTAGCAGGGCTTTACGAGCAGTACTTC. Protein sequence: CASSLAGLYEQYF.

The chain couples TRBV6-2 or TRBV6-3 to TRBJ1-1, with D possibly matching TRBD1 (6 bases). The CDR3 totals 14 residues. The germline V gene encodes CDR1 MNHEY and CDR2 SVGEGT. V lost 2 bases, J lost 1 base, and 8 bases lay in between. This CDR3 is CASSYQGWNTEAFF. CDR3 nucleotides: TGTGCCAGCAGTTACCAGGGGTGGAACACTGAAGCTTTCTTT.

V and J are TRBV5-1 and TRBJ1-1; perhaps TRBD1 as D (6 bases). Between the trimmed V and J ends, which lost 3 bases and 8 bases, there was a span of 14 bases. Germline V CDR1 and CDR2: SGHRS, YFSETQ. The CDR3 is made up of 13 amino acids. In DNA, the CDR3 is TGCGCCAGCAGCTCTCCGGGACAACCAGAAGCTTTCTTT. Protein sequence: CASSSPGQPEAFF.

This clone was detected only a few times. V is TRBV4-2 and J is TRBJ2-2; the D gene is possibly TRBD2 (6 bases). Germline CDR1 is LGHNA and CDR2 is YNFKEQ. The CDR3 sequence is 15 residues long. The V and J ends lost 8 bases and 0 bases respectively, with 13 bases between them. The DNA for the CDR3 is TGTGCCAGCGGCCTCGGGGGAACGAACACCGGGGAGCTGTTTTTT. Its translation is CASGLGGTNTGELFF.

The chain is built from TRBV15 and TRBJ2-7; 12 bases fit TRBD1. CDR3 size: 17 residues. The junction had 8 bases not matched to a gene; V was cut back by 0 bases and J by 5 bases. Germline CDR1 reads LNHNV; CDR2 reads YYDKDF (reference sequence). The CDR3 region is CATSRDAGQGALDEQYF. The CDR3 nucleotides are TGTGCCACCAGCAGAGATGCGGGACAGGGGGCGTTAGACGAGCAGTACTTC. Looking up the rest from reference TRBV15 and TRBJ2-7 gives the full variable domain: DAMVIQNPRYQVTQFGKPVTLSCSQTLNHNVMYWYQQKSSQAPKLLFHYYDKDFNNEADTPDNFQSRRPNTSFCFLDIRSPGLGDTAMYLCATSRDAGQGALDEQYFGPGTRLTVT.